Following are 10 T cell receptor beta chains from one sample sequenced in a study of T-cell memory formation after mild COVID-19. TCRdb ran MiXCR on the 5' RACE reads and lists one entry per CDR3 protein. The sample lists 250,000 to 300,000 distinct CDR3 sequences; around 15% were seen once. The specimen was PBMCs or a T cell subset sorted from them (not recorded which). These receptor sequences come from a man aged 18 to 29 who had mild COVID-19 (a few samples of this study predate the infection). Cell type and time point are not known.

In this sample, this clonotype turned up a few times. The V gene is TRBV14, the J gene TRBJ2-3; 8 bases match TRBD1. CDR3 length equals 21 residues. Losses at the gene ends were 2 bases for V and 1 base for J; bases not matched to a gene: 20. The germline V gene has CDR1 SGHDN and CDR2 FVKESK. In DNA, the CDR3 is TGTGCCAGCAGCCAATTCGGGGGACAGGATCTTTGGTCTATTGGCACAGATACGCAGTATTTT. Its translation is CASSQFGGQDLWSIGTDTQYF.

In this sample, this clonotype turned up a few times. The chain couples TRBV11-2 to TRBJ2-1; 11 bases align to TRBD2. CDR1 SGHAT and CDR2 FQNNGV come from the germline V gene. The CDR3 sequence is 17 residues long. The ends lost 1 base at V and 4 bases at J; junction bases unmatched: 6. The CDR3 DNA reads TGTGCCAGCAGCTTAGTCCCTCCTAGCGGGGGGTACAATGAGCAGTTCTTC. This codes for CASSLVPPSGGYNEQFF.

CDR3 nucleotides: TGTGCCATCAGGACTAGCGGGGGCTCCTACGAGCAGTACTTC. Its translation is CAIRTSGGSYEQYF. The gene calls are TRBV10-3 and TRBJ2-7; 12 nucleotides align to TRBD2. Germline lookup yields CDR1 ENHRY and CDR2 SYGVKD. V lost 6 bases, J lost 0 bases, and 0 bases stayed unmatched. The CDR3 has 14 amino acids.

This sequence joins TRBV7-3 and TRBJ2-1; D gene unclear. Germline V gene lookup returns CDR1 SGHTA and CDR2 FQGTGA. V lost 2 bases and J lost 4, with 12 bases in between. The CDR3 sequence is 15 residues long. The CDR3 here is CASSLGSPLYNEQFF. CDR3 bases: TGTGCCAGCAGCTTAGGGTCCCCCCTGTACAATGAGCAGTTCTTC.

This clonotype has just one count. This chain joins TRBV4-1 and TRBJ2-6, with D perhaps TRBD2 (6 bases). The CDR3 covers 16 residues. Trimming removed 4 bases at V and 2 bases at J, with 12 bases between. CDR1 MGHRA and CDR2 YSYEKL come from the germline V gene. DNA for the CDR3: TGCGCCAGCAGCCGAGTGGGGACTCCTGGGGCCAACGTCCTGACTTTC. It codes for CASSRVGTPGANVLTF.

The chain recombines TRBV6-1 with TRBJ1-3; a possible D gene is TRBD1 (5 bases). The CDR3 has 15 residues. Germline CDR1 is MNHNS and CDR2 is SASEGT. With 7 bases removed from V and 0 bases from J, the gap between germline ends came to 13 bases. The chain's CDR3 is CASNRGLNSGNTIYF. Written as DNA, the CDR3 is TGTGCCAGCAACCGGGGACTGAACTCTGGAAACACCATATATTTT.

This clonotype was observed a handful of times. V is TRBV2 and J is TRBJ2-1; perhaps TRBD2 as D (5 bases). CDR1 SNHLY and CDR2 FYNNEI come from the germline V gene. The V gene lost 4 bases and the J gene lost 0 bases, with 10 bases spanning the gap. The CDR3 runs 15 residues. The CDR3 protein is CASSGSESSYNEQFF. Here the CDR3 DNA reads TGTGCCAGCAGTGGTAGCGAGAGCTCCTACAATGAGCAGTTCTTC.

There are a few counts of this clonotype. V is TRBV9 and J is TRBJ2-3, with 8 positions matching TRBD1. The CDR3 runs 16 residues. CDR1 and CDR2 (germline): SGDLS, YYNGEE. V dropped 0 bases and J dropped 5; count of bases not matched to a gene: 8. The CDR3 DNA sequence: TGTGCCAGCAGCGTAGCCGGAACAGGGGGTTTAGATACGCAGTATTTT. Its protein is CASSVAGTGGLDTQYF.

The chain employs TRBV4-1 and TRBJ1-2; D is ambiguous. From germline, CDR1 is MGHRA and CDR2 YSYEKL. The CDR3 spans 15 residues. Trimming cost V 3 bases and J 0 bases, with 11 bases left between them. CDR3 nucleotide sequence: TGCGCCAGCAGCCAGGCTAATAGAGCTAACTATGGCTACACCTTC. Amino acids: CASSQANRANYGYTF.

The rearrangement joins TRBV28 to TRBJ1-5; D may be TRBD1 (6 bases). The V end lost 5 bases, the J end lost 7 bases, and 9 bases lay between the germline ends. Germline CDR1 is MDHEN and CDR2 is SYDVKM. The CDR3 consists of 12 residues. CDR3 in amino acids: CASSRGGQPQHF. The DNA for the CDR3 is TGTGCCAGCAGTAGGGGGGGGCAGCCCCAGCATTTT. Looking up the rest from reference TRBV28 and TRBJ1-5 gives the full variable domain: DVKVTQSSRYLVKRTGEKVFLECVQDMDHENMFWYRQDPGLGLRLIYFSYDVKMKEKGDIPEGYSVSREKKERFSLILESASTNQTSMYLCASSRGGQPQHFGDGTRLSIL.